This T cell receptor beta chain was recorded in a study of shared clonotypes between healthy human individuals. Findings of the study overall: The small donor group covered limited genetic and exposure diversity. Specimens sampled were limited to blood, with tissue repertoires likely differing.

TCRdb's copy holds only in-frame clones and misses some; the assay was immunoSEQ multiplex PCR. The sample lists about 560,000 clones, just over 75% occurring once. Caucasian adults living in Nashville, Tennessee, provided all samples. Extraction of genomic DNA in unsorted samples used approximately 96 million PBMCs. Worth noting for this clone: Its antigen is not known.

This TCR derives from a woman aged 40 to 55 in good health. Some clones in this sample may be carry-over from other donors' samples. Sequenced: PBMCs.

The CDR3 here is CASSQGGTGGIYEQYF. CDR3 DNA: TGCGCCAGCAGCCAAGGCGGGACAGGGGGAATCTACGAGCAGTACTTC. This chain uses TRBV4-3 with TRBJ2-7, with 11 bases matching TRBD1. Germline assignment: CDR1 LGHNA and CDR2 YSLEER. This CDR3 contains 16 residues. The ends lost 1 base at V and 3 bases at J; junction bases unmatched: 5.